These 20 T cell receptor beta chains were sequenced from one sample in a study of cytomegalovirus exposure and HLA in healthy donors. With 60 Vbeta and 13 Jbeta primers, the PCR was carried out. Clones were read by immunoSEQ multiplex PCR, and TCRdb kept only the in-frame ones, dropping some. The sample has about 160,000 clones; around 80% are singletons. The material sequenced was PBMCs. The receptors derive from a woman aged 45-65 years in good health and CMV-seropositive.

Here the CDR3 reads CASSRLAGGLDTQYF. The CDR3 DNA is TGTGCCAGCAGCCGACTAGCGGGGGGGCTGGATACGCAGTATTTT. The rearrangement joins TRBV7-2 to TRBJ2-3; TRBD2 agrees at 14 bases. The CDR3 totals 15 residues. Looked up from germline, CDR1 is SGHTA and CDR2 is FQGNSA. Trimming removed 5 bases from V and 6 bases from J; junction bases left unmatched: 4.

A word on this clone: Other DNA sequences from this sample encode an identical CDR3 as well. J is TRBJ1-1 and V is TRBV5-4; 8 nucleotides line up with TRBD1. This CDR3 has 13 amino acids. Trimming at V came to 0 bases and at J to 5 bases, leaving 0 bases not matched to a gene. The germline CDR1 and CDR2 sequences are SGHNT and YYREEE (reference sequence). CDR3 residues: CASSLDRGTEAFF. CDR3 sequence (DNA): TGTGCCAGCAGCTTGGACAGGGGGACTGAAGCTTTCTTT.

The rearrangement links TRBV20-1 to TRBJ1-1, with D possibly being TRBD1 (5 bases). Germline-derived CDR1 and CDR2 are DFQATT and SNEGSKA (reference sequence). Trimming took 6 bases from V and 6 from J, leaving 11 bases between them. There are 11 residues in the CDR3. In DNA, the CDR3 is TGCAGTGCCAGGGACTACGCTGAAGCTTTCTTT. Residues: CSARDYAEAFF.

This clone was seen a handful of times. This chain joins TRBV7-8 and TRBJ2-1, with D possibly TRBD2 on 5 matching bases. The germline CDR1 and CDR2 sequences are SGHVS and FQNEAQ. The CDR3 runs 14 residues. Trimming stripped 3 bases from V and 4 bases from J, with 10 bases between. The CDR3 here is CASSLTDSYNEQFF. The CDR3 coding sequence is TGTGCCAGCAGCTTGACGGACTCATACAATGAGCAGTTCTTC.

The chain links TRBV5-1 to TRBJ1-2; TRBD1 agrees at 7 bases. The CDR3 length is 13 residues. Germline CDR1 and CDR2: SGHRS and YFSETQ. With 0 bases clipped from V and 8 bases from J, the junction kept 4 bases outside the gene matches. As DNA, the CDR3 is TGCGCCAGCAGCTTGGGGCAGGGGGAAGGCTACACCTTC. Its translation is CASSLGQGEGYTF.

The chain employs TRBV29-1 and TRBJ1-1, with TRBD1 identical over 7 bases. The CDR3 is made up of 14 amino acids. The ends lost 2 bases at V and 5 bases at J; junction bases unmatched: 8. In germline, CDR1 is SQVTM, CDR2 ANQGSEA. The CDR3 nucleotides are TGCAGCGTTGAAAATCAGGGGGAATGGACTGAAGCTTTCTTT. Amino acids: CSVENQGEWTEAFF. The complete variable domain, with remaining parts taken from reference TRBV29-1 and TRBJ1-1, reads SAVISQKPSRDICQRGTSLTIQCQVDSQVTMMFWYRQQPGQSLTLIATANQGSEATYESGFVIDKFPISRPNLTFSTLTVSNMSPEDSSIYLCSVENQGEWTEAFFGQGTRLTVV.

V gene TRBV7-9 combines with J gene TRBJ1-2, with D perhaps matching TRBD1 (6 bases). CDR1 and CDR2 (germline): SEHNR, FQNEAQ (reference sequence). This CDR3 contains 13 residues. Trimming cost V 1 base and J 3 bases, with 6 bases left between them. Here the CDR3 reads CASSLDRDYGYTF. CDR3 bases: TGTGCCAGCAGCTTAGACAGGGACTATGGCTACACCTTC.

The chain joins TRBV4-1 to TRBJ1-4, with TRBD1 identical over 8 bases. Trimming cost V 3 bases and J 1 base; bases outside gene matches: 4. The CDR3 has 16 amino acids. Germline V lookup: CDR1 MGHRA, CDR2 YSYEKL. Here the CDR3 DNA reads TGCGCCAGCAGCCAGCCCACAGGGGGAACTAATGAAAAACTGTTTTTT. Translation: CASSQPTGGTNEKLFF.

This chain connects TRBV30 to TRBJ1-2; 8 nucleotides align to TRBD1. V gave up 4 bases and J gave up 7 bases; unmatched junction bases: 5. Germline CDR1 GTSNPN, CDR2 SVGIG (reference sequence). This CDR3 has 12 residues. The CDR3, as DNA: TGTGCCTGGACCCAGGGGGCGCGTGGCTACACCTTC. Translation: CAWTQGARGYTF. Based on the CDR3 plus reference TRBV30 and TRBJ1-2, the full variable domain is SQTIHQWPATLVQPVGSPLSLECTVEGTSNPNLYWYRQAAGRGLQLLFYSVGIGQISSEVPQNLSASRPQDRQFILSSKKLLLSDSGFYLCAWTQGARGYTFGSGTRLTVV.

The chain links TRBV4-3 to TRBJ2-5, with 8 bases fitting TRBD2. CDR3 length: 14 amino acids. CDR1 LGHNA and CDR2 YSLEER come from the germline V gene. Trimming removed 2 bases from V and 3 bases from J; junction bases left unmatched: 2. In DNA form, the CDR3 reads TGCGCCAGCAGCCAAAAACTAGCGGAAGAGACCCAGTACTTC. It translates to CASSQKLAEETQYF.

This clone was recorded a few times. The chain employs TRBV6-4 and TRBJ1-1, with unresolved D. Germline loops: CDR1 MRHNA, CDR2 SNTAGT. The germline V and J ends were trimmed by 3 bases and 4 bases, with 9 bases remaining between them. The CDR3 spans 13 residues. CDR3 residues: CASSEVAGTEAFF. In DNA, the CDR3 is TGTGCCAGCAGTGAAGTAGCGGGCACTGAAGCTTTCTTT.

The chain combines TRBV4-1 with TRBJ2-3; a possible D gene is TRBD1 (5 bases). Trimming pared 6 bases from V and 7 bases from J, leaving 17 bases between. The CDR3 is 14 amino acids. Looked up from germline, CDR1 is MGHRA and CDR2 is YSYEKL. DNA of the CDR3: TGCGCCAGCAGTCCCGGCCCCACAGGATATACGCAGTATTTT. Translated: CASSPGPTGYTQYF.

The CDR3 nucleotides are TGCGCCAGCAGCCCACGTACAGGGAACCCATTGGGCACTGAAGCTTTCTTT. Protein: CASSPRTGNPLGTEAFF. V usage is TRBV5-1 and J usage is TRBJ1-1, with D perhaps TRBD1 (6 bases). Between the trimmed V and J ends, which lost 4 bases and 4 bases, there was a span of 23 bases. The CDR3 is 17 residues long. The germline V gene encodes CDR1 SGHRS and CDR2 YFSETQ.

This clone was counted only a few times. The chain employs TRBV6-5 and TRBJ2-1; 7 nucleotides align to TRBD2. Germline V lookup: CDR1 MNHEY, CDR2 SVGAGI. With 8 bases clipped from V and 3 bases from J, the junction kept 7 bases outside the gene matches. The CDR3 covers 14 residues. CDR3 sequence reads: CASGRGSIYNEQFF. The CDR3 coding sequence is TGTGCCAGCGGGCGGGGGAGCATCTACAATGAGCAGTTCTTC.

This clone appeared a few times. The J gene is TRBJ1-4, the V gene TRBV5-4; 7 bases fit TRBD1. Trimming removed 0 bases from V and 8 bases from J; junction bases left unmatched: 10. The germline V gene has CDR1 SGHNT and CDR2 YYREEE (reference sequence). CDR3 length: 16 amino acids. The CDR3 loop is CASSLDGQATEEKLFF. CDR3 sequence (DNA): TGTGCCAGCAGCTTGGACGGACAGGCTACAGAGGAAAAACTGTTTTTT.

The V gene is TRBV4-1, the J gene TRBJ1-1; the D is unclear. Germline V gives CDR1 MGHRA, CDR2 YSYEKL. The CDR3 sequence is 13 residues long. V lost 0 bases to trimming and J lost 3 bases, with 5 bases between them. The CDR3 region is CASSQDMYTEAFF. CDR3 nucleotide sequence: TGCGCCAGCAGCCAAGATATGTACACTGAAGCTTTCTTT.

This rearrangement joins TRBV5-8 to TRBJ2-2; D may be TRBD1 (6 bases). The germline V gene encodes CDR1 SGHTS and CDR2 YDEGEE. The V end was cut by 4 bases, the J end by 6 bases, with 16 bases between. The CDR3 is made up of 15 amino acids. The CDR3 sequence: CASSEDSRVAGELFF. CDR3 coding DNA: TGTGCCAGCAGCGAGGACAGTCGGGTGGCCGGGGAGCTGTTTTTT.

The chain carries TRBV29-1 and TRBJ1-4; 12 bases map to TRBD1. CDR3 size: 14 residues. From germline, CDR1 is SQVTM and CDR2 ANQGSEA. Germline trimming cut 5 bases from V and 8 bases from J; bases unmatched to any gene: 6. CDR3 protein: CSVSLGQGAEKLFF. In DNA form, the CDR3 reads TGCAGCGTTTCTTTGGGACAGGGGGCCGAAAAACTGTTTTTT.

The chain has TRBV6-1 and TRBJ1-5, with D possibly TRBD1 on 5 matching bases. The CDR3 is 15 amino acids. V lost 4 bases and J lost 2, with 12 bases in between. Germline V CDR1 and CDR2: MNHNS, SASEGT. The CDR3 sequence: CASSALWGGNQPQHF. CDR3 DNA: TGTGCCAGCAGTGCCTTGTGGGGGGGCAATCAGCCCCAGCATTTT.

This sequence joins TRBV4-3 and TRBJ2-3; TRBD2 matches at 8 bases. The CDR3 runs 16 residues. The V segment lost 4 bases and the J segment 5 bases; nucleotides outside the gene matches: 11. Germline-derived CDR1 and CDR2 are LGHNA and YSLEER. The DNA of the CDR3 is TGCGCCAGCAGCCCCTGGGGGCGGGAGGAGGAAGATACGCAGTATTTT. Protein: CASSPWGREEEDTQYF.